The sequence of this T cell receptor (beta chain) was determined in a study of monozygotic twins with inflammatory bowel disease. Study-level results: IBD patients carried less diverse TCRbeta repertoires (inverse Simpson) than healthy co-twins. Healthy twins showed more clonotype sharing with others than IBD patients, especially patients with disease activity. Treatment differences in immunosuppression may have added variability to the repertoires of patients.

A remark on this clonotype: Its antigen remains unknown.

The CDR3 loop spans 14 amino acids. Germline CDR1 is KGHSH and CDR2 is LQKENI. TCRdb reprocessed the 5' RACE reads; each CDR3 protein has one entry and no DNA is given. Its table lists hundreds of thousands of distinct CDR3 sequences. The TCR comes from a human donor with ulcerative colitis or Crohn's disease, or a healthy co-twin of an affected twin (not recorded which). The chain links TRBV18 to TRBJ2-3. The sample taken for sequencing was blood. Here the CDR3 reads CASSPFINTDTQYF.